The clone carrying this T cell receptor (beta chain) was counted at least ten times. The germline gene is not matched at one end of the junction; a read error may be the cause. The entry originates in a study of molecular identifiers for immune sequencing clone quantification. Study as a whole: In replicates, RNA taken from around 18,000 or 91,000 naive CD8 cells was divided five ways, and four portions underwent sequencing.

Germline V gene lookup returns CDR1 SQVTM and CDR2 ANQGSEA. The CDR3 spans 11 residues. Previously described methods and listed TCR primers produced bulk TCR libraries. One entry per CDR3 protein, called by TCRdb with MiXCR from the PCR reads. The top ten hold 0.85% of the sample, which has about 640,000 distinct CDR3 sequences, 15% to 20% seen once. Sorted cells numbering roughly 18,000 to 1,100,000, with 10%, 30% or 50% RNA, yielded the naive CD8 libraries. The clonotype was recovered from a human donor in good health. Some libraries in this study had Jurkat cell RNA spiked in. The V call is TRBV29-1, the J call TRBJ2-5; 9 bases align to TRBD1. Sequenced sample: naive CD8+ T cells from blood, with Jurkat cell RNA spiked in. Documented subset: FACS-sorted CD8+CD4-CCR7+CD45RA+ naive T cells. This chain's CDR3 is CSLLTGQGVTF. CDR3 nucleotides: TGCAGCCTCTTGACGGGACAGGGTGTTACATTC.